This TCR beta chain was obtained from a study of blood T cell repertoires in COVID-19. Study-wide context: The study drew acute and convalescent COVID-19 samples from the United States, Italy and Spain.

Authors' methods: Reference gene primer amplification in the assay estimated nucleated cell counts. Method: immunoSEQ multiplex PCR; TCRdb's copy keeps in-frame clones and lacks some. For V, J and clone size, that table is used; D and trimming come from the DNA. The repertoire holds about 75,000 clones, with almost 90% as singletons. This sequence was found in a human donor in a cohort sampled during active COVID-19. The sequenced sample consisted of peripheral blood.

CDR3 loop: CASSKGRGTEAFF. Written as DNA, the CDR3 is TGTGCCAGTTCCAAGGGGAGGGGGACTGAAGCTTTCTTT. The chain recombines TRBV13 with TRBJ1-1; possibly TRBD1 for D (6 bases). This CDR3 comprises 13 residues. The V and J ends lost 9 bases and 5 bases respectively, with 16 bases between them. Germline lookup yields CDR1 PRHDT and CDR2 FYEKMQ (reference sequence).